What follows describes a single T cell receptor (beta chain). Mismatch with germline at one junction end may stem from a read error. The CDR3 length is 13 residues. These data originate in a study of Graves' ophthalmopathy and Graves' hyperthyroidism. Exclusion covered patients with other autoimmune diseases or uncontrolled infections (as well as pregnancy or lactation). Diagnoses were established from clinical symptoms, serum thyroxine, TRAb, thyroid ultrasound and orbital computed tomography. Amplified material comprised TCR beta CDR3 regions derived from RNA transcripts. HTBI primers were used in a first-round RT-PCR, which preceded a second-round multiplex PCR. One entry per CDR3 protein results from TCRdb running MiXCR on the multiplex PCR reads. The sample lists 350,000 to 450,000 distinct CDR3 sequences; under 25% were seen once.

The receptor was isolated from a woman aged 18-29 years with stable Graves' hyperthyroidism. The sequencing sample was made of peripheral blood. The gene calls are TRBV12-3 or TRBV12-4 and TRBJ2-7; tentative D call: TRBD2 (5 bases). The CDR3, as DNA: TGTGCCAGCAGGCTAGTGGGAGCGTACGATCAGTACTTC. It specifies CASRLVGAYDQYF.